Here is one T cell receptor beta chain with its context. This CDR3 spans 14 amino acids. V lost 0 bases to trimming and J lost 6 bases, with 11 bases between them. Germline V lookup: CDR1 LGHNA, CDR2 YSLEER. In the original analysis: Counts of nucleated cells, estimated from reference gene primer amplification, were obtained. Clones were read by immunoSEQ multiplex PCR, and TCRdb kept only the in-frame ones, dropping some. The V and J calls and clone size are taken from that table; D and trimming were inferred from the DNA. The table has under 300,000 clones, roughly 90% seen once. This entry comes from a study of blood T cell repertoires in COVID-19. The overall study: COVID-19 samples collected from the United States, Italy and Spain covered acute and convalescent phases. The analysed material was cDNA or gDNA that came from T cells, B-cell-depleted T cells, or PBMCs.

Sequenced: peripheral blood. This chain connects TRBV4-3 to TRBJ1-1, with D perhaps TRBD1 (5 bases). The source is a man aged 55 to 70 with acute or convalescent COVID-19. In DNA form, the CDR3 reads TGCGCCAGCAGCCAAGAAGCCCCGGGGGCTGAAGCTTTCTTT. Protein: CASSQEAPGAEAFF.